These 10 T cell receptor beta chains were sequenced from one sample in a study of CD8 T cells in ankylosing spondylitis. TCRdb re-called the 5' RACE reads through MiXCR, storing one row per CDR3 protein. The sample contains under 400,000 distinct CDR3 sequences, under 14% of which appear only once. Sequences were obtained from blood, either unsorted or a sorted T cell fraction (not recorded which). The receptors here all came from a female donor with ankylosing spondylitis or in good health (not recorded which).

This clonotype was counted at least ten times. This CDR3 reads CATRQGRINSPLHF. As DNA, the CDR3 is TGTGCCACTCGACAGGGCAGGATTAATTCACCCCTCCACTTT. This chain joins TRBV15 and TRBJ1-6; the match to TRBD1 covers 7 bases. This CDR3 has 14 amino acids. Germline V gene lookup returns CDR1 LNHNV and CDR2 YYDKDF (reference sequence). Germline trimming cut 9 bases from V and 6 bases from J; bases unmatched to any gene: 8.

For this clonotype: An end of the junction does not agree with germline; a read error may underlie this. This chain links TRBV7-2 with TRBJ2-1; TRBD2 aligns across 10 bases. This CDR3 region has 18 residues. The germline gives CDR1 SGHTA, CDR2 FQGNSA. This CDR3 reads CASSFIASGGSVYNKQFF. The CDR3 region has the DNA TGTGCCAGCAGCTTCATCGCTAGCGGGGGTTCCGTGTACAATAAGCAGTTCTTC.

This clonotype was seen repeatedly, ten times or more. The V call is TRBV12-3 or TRBV12-4, the J call TRBJ1-5, with D unclear. CDR3 size: 15 residues. The germline V and J ends were trimmed by 6 bases and 1 base, with 13 bases remaining between them. CDR3 bases: TGTGCCAGCAGCCCCGACAACTGGAGCAATCAGCCCCAGCATTTT. This encodes CASSPDNWSNQPQHF.

This clonotype was seen only a few times. This chain uses TRBV5-1 with TRBJ2-4; maybe TRBD2 (5 bases). Germline assignment: CDR1 SGHRS and CDR2 YFSETQ. The V end lost 4 bases, the J end lost 5 bases, and 13 bases lay between the germline ends. This CDR3 has 14 amino acids. The CDR3 coding sequence is TGCGCCAGCAGCGGCCTTAGTAGCGAAAACATTCAGTACTTC. It encodes CASSGLSSENIQYF.

This clonotype was observed at least ten times. V gene TRBV6-2 or TRBV6-3 combines with J gene TRBJ2-7; possibly TRBD1 or TRBD2 for D (6 bases each). This CDR3 has 16 residues. Germline CDR1 and CDR2: MNHEY and SVGEGT. V dropped 6 bases and J dropped 1 base, with 19 bases sitting between them. The chain's CDR3 is CASRSFGGTPSYEQYF. CDR3 nucleotides: TGTGCCAGCAGATCCTTTGGGGGGACACCATCCTACGAGCAGTACTTC.

The chain joins TRBV7-9 to TRBJ1-1, with a weak D call TRBD1 (5 bases). CDR3 length: 17 amino acids. Per germline, CDR1 SEHNR and CDR2 FQNEAQ (reference sequence). V was cut by 1 base and J by 5 bases, with 20 bases left in between. DNA of the CDR3: TGTGCCAGCAGCTTAGAACCCTCGACAGCTACACTAACTGAAGCTTTCTTT. It encodes CASSLEPSTATLTEAFF.

Ten or more counts support this clonotype. This chain uses TRBV5-1 with TRBJ1-4; weak D call: TRBD1 (6 bases). V lost 0 bases, J lost 6 bases, and 12 bases lay in between. The CDR3 is 15 residues long. Germline CDR1 reads SGHRS; CDR2 reads YFSETQ. CDR3 in amino acids: CASSLGTATYEKLFF. In DNA, the CDR3 is TGCGCCAGCAGCTTGGGGACAGCAACCTATGAAAAACTGTTTTTT.

This clonotype was recorded at least ten times. The gene calls are TRBV20-1 and TRBJ2-7; possible D gene TRBD2, 5 bases. There are 15 residues in the CDR3. Germline V gene data show CDR1 as DFQATT and CDR2 as SNEGSKA (reference sequence). V lost 0 bases and J lost 0, with 12 bases in between. In DNA form, the CDR3 reads TGCAGTGCTAGAGATAGCGAGCAGTCCTCCTACGAGCAGTACTTC. It yields the protein CSARDSEQSSYEQYF.

This clonotype occurred many times. The V and J genes are TRBV30 and TRBJ2-2; D call uncertain. This CDR3 is built from 10 residues. Between the trimmed V and J ends, which lost 1 base and 9 bases, there was a span of 3 bases. Germline V gene lookup returns CDR1 GTSNPN and CDR2 SVGIG (reference sequence). In DNA form, the CDR3 reads TGTGCCTGGAGTGACAGGGAGCTGTTTTTT. It yields the protein CAWSDRELFF.

V usage is TRBV12-3 or TRBV12-4 and J usage is TRBJ1-6, with a weak D call TRBD1 (5 bases). Trimming pared 4 bases from V and 4 bases from J, leaving 5 bases between. CDR3 length: 13 amino acids. The CDR3 coding sequence is TGTGCCAGCAGTTCAGGGTATAATTCACCCCTCCACTTT. Residues: CASSSGYNSPLHF.